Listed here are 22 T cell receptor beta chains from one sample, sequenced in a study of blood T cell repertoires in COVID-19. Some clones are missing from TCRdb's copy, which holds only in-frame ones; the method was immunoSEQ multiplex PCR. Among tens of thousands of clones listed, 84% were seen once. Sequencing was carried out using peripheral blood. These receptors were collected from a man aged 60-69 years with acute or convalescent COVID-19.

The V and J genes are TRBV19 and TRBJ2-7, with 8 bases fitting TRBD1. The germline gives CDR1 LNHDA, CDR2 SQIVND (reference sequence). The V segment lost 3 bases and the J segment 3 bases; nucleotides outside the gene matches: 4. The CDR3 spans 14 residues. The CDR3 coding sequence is TGTGCCAGTAGTATGAGAGGACAGGGCTACGAGCAGTACTTC. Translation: CASSMRGQGYEQYF.

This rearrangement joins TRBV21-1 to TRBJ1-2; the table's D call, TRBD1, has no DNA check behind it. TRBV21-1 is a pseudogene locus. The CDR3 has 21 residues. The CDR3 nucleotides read TGTGCCAGCAGCGTGGTCAAGTATTTGGTGGCTGACAGGGAGGCTAACTATGGCTACACCTTC. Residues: CASSVVKYLVADREANYGYTF.

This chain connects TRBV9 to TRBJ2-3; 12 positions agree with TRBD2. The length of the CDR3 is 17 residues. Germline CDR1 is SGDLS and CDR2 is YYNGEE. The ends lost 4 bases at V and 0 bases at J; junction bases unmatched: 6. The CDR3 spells CASSLRTSGDSTDTQYF. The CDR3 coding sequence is TGTGCCAGCAGCCTACGGACTAGCGGGGATAGCACAGATACGCAGTATTTT.

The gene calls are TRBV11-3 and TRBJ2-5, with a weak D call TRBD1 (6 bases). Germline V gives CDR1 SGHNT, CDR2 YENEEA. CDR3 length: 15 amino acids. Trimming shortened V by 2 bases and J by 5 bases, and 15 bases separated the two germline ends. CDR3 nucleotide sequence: TGTGCCAGCAGCTTAAGCAGGGGTGGAGTGGAGACCCAGTACTTC. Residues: CASSLSRGGVETQYF.

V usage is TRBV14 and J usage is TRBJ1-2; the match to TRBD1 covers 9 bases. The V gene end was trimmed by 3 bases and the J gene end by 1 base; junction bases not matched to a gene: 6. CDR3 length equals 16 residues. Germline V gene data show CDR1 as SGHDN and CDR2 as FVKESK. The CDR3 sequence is CASSQGTGLLNYGYTF. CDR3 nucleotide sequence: TGTGCCAGCAGCCAGGGGACAGGGCTTCTTAACTATGGCTACACCTTC.

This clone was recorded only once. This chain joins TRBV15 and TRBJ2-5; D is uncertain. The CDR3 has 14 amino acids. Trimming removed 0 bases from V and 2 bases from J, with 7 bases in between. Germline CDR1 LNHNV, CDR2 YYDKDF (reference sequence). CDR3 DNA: TGTGCCACCAGCAGAGACATGAGGCAAGAGACCCAGTACTTC. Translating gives CATSRDMRQETQYF.

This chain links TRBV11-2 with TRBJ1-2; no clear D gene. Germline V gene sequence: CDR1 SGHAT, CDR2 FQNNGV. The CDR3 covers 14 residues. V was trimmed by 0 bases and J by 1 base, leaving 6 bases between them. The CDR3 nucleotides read TGTGCCAGCAGCTTAGACGGAGTTAACTATGGCTACACCTTC. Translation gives CASSLDGVNYGYTF.

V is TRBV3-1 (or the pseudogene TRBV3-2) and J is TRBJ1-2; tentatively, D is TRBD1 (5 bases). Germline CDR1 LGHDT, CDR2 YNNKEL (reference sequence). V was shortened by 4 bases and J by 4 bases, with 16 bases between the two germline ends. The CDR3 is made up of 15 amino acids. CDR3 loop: CASSRGTGTVYGYTF. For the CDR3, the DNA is TGTGCCAGCAGCCGAGGTACAGGAACCGTCTATGGCTACACCTTC.

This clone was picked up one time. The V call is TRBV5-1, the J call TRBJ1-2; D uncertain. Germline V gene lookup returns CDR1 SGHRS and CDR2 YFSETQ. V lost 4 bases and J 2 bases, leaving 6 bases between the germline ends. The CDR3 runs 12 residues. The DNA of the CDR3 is TGCGCCAGCAGCGGGGAGAACTATGGCTACACCTTC. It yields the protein CASSGENYGYTF. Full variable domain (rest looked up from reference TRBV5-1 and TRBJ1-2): KAGVTQTPRYLIKTRGQQVTLSCSPISGHRSVSWYQQTPGQGLQFLFEYFSETQRNKGNFPGRFSGRQFSNSRSEMNVSTLELGDSALYLCASSGENYGYTFGSGTRLTVV.

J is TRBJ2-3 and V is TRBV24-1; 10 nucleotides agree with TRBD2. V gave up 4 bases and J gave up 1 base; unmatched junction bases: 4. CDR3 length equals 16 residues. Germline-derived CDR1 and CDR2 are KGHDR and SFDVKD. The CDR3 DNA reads TGTGCCACCAGTGAACCCGGGACTAGCGGCACAGATACGCAGTATTTT. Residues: CATSEPGTSGTDTQYF.

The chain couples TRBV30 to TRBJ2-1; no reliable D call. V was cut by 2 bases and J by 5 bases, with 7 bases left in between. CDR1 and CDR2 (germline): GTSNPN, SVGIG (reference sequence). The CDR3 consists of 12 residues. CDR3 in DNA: TGTGCCTGGAGTCGGGTTGACAATGAGCAGTTCTTC. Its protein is CAWSRVDNEQFF. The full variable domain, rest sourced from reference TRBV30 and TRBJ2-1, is SQTIHQWPATLVQPVGSPLSLECTVEGTSNPNLYWYRQAAGRGLQLLFYSVGIGQISSEVPQNLSASRPQDRQFILSSKKLLLSDSGFYLCAWSRVDNEQFFGPGTRLTVL.

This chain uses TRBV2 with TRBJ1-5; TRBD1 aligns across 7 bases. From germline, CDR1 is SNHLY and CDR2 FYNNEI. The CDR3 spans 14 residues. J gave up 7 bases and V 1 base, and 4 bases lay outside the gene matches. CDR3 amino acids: CASSEGQGYQPQHF. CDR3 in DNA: TGTGCCAGCAGTGAAGGACAGGGATACCAGCCCCAGCATTTT.

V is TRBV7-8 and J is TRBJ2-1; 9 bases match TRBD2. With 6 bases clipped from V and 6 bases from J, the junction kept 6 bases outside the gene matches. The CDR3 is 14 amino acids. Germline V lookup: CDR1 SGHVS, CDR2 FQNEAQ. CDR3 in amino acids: CASREPAGGNEQFF. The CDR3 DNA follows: TGTGCCAGCAGGGAACCAGCGGGGGGCAATGAGCAGTTCTTC. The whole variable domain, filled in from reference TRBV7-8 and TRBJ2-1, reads GAGVSQSPRYKVAKRGQDVALRCDPISGHVSLFWYQQALGQGPEFLTYFQNEAQLDKSGLPSDRFFAERPEGSVSTLKIQRTQQEDSAVYLCASREPAGGNEQFFGPGTRLTVL.

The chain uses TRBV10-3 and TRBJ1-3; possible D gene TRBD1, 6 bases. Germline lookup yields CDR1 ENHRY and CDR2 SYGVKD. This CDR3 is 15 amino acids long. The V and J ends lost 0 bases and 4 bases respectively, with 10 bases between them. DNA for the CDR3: TGTGCCATCAGTGAGTCAGGGGGATCGGGAAACACCATATATTTT. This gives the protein CAISESGGSGNTIYF.

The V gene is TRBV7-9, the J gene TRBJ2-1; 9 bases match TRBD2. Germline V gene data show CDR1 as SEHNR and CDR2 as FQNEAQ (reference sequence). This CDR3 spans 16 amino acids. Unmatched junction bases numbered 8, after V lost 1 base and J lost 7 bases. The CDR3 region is CASSLGVAGEVNEQFF. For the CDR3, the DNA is TGTGCCAGCAGCTTAGGAGTAGCGGGGGAGGTAAATGAGCAGTTCTTC.

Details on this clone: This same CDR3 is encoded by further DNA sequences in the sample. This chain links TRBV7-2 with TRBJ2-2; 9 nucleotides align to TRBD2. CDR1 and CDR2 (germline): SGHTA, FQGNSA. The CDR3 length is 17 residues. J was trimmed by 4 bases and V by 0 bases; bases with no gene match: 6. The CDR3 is CASSLAASGGPTGELFF. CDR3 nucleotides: TGTGCCAGCAGCTTAGCAGCAAGCGGGGGGCCCACCGGGGAGCTGTTTTTT.

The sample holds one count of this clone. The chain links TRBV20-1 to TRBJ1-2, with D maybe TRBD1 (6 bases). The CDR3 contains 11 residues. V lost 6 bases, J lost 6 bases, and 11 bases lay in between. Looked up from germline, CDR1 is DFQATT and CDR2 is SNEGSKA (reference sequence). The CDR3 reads CSASAGDGYTF. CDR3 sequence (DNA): TGCAGTGCATCCGCAGGGGATGGCTACACCTTC.

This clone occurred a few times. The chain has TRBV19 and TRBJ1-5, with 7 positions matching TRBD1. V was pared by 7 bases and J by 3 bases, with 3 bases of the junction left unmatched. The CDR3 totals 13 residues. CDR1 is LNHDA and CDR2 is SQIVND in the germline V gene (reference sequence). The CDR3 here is CASTTGLNQPQHF. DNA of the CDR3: TGTGCCAGTACGACAGGGCTCAATCAGCCCCAGCATTTT.

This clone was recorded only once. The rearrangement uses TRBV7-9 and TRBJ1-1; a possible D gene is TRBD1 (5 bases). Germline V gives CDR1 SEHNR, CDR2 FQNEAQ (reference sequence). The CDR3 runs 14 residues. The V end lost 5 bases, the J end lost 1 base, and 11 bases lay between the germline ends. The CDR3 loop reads CASSEPTGNTEAFF. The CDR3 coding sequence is TGTGCCAGCAGCGAGCCTACAGGGAACACTGAAGCTTTCTTT.

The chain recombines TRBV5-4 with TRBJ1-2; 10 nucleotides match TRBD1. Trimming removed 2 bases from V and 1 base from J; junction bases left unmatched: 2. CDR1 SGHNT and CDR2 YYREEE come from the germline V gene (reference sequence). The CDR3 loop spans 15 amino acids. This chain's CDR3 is CASSFGTGDNYGYTF. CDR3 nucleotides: TGTGCCAGCAGCTTCGGGACAGGGGATAACTATGGCTACACCTTC.

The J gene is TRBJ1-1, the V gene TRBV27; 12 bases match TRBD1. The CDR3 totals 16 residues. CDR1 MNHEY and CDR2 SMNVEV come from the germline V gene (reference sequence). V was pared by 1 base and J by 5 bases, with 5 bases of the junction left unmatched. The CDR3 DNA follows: TGTGCCAGCAGTTTATGGGGGACAGGGGGCGTTACTGAAGCTTTCTTT. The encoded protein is CASSLWGTGGVTEAFF.

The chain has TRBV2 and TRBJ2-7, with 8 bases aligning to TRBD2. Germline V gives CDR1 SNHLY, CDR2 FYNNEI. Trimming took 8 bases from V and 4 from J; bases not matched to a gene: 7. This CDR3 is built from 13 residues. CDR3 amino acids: CASREGSRYEQYF. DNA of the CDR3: TGTGCCAGCCGGGAGGGTAGCAGATACGAGCAGTACTTC.